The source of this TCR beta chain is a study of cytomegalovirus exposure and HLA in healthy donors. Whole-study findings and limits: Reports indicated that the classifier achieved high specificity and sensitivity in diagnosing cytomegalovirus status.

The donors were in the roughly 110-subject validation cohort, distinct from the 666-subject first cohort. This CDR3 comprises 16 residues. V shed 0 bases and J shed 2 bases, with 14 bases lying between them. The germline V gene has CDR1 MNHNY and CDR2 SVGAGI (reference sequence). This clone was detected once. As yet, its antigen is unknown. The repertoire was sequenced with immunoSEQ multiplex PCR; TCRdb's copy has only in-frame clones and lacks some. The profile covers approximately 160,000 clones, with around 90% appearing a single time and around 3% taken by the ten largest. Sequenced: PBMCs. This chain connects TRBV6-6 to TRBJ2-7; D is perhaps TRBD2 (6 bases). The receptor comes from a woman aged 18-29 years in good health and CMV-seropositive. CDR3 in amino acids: CASSYSPGTQAYEQYF. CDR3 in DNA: TGTGCCAGCAGTTACTCCCCGGGGACTCAAGCCTACGAGCAGTACTTC.